Following are 14 T cell receptor beta chains from one sample sequenced in a study of cytomegalovirus exposure and HLA in healthy donors. In the PCR, 60 Vbeta and 13 Jbeta primers were used. Data came from immunoSEQ multiplex PCR; TCRdb stores just in-frame clones and leaves some out. The sample contains around 190,000 clones, about 80% of which appear only once. Sequencing used PBMCs. These receptor sequences come from a woman in her 30s in good health and CMV-seropositive.

The J gene is TRBJ1-5, the V gene TRBV4-3; 11 bases fit TRBD1. The V gene end was trimmed by 6 bases and the J gene end by 9 bases; junction bases not matched to a gene: 10. Per germline, CDR1 LGHNA and CDR2 YSLEER. The length of the CDR3 is 15 residues. The CDR3 protein is CASSPGTGGKWPQHF. CDR3 nucleotide sequence: TGCGCCAGCAGTCCCGGGACAGGGGGAAAGTGGCCCCAGCATTTT.

This clone occurred a few times. V gene TRBV6-5 combines with J gene TRBJ1-2, with D possibly TRBD1 on 6 matching bases. Germline V gene lookup returns CDR1 MNHEY and CDR2 SVGAGI. V lost 6 bases to trimming and J lost 4 bases, with 18 bases between them. This CDR3 comprises 15 residues. CDR3 loop: CASSPIFGGLYGYTF. CDR3 DNA sequence: TGTGCCAGCAGCCCCATATTTGGGGGCCTCTATGGCTACACCTTC.

The CDR3: CSARADRLQYF. The CDR3, as DNA: TGCAGTGCTAGAGCCGACAGACTGCAGTACTTC. The chain employs TRBV20-1 and TRBJ2-7; a possible D gene is TRBD1 (5 bases). The CDR3 runs to 11 residues. V was cut by 1 base and J by 9 bases, with 10 bases left in between. Per germline, CDR1 DFQATT and CDR2 SNEGSKA (reference sequence).

A note on this clone: Other DNA sequences in this sample translate to the same CDR3. The V gene is TRBV5-6, the J gene TRBJ1-6, with TRBD1 identical over 8 bases. Unmatched junction bases numbered 7, after V lost 4 bases and J lost 7 bases. Germline CDR1 is SGHDT and CDR2 is YYEEEE. CDR3 length: 15 residues. CDR3 protein: CASSPGTGLNSPLHF. The CDR3 DNA reads as TGTGCCAGCAGCCCGGGGACAGGTTTGAATTCACCCCTCCACTTT.

The V gene is TRBV2, the J gene TRBJ2-3, with 14 positions matching TRBD2. The CDR3 covers 16 residues. Germline V lookup: CDR1 SNHLY, CDR2 FYNNEI. With 5 bases clipped from V and 10 bases from J, the junction kept 11 bases outside the gene matches. The CDR3 DNA sequence: TGTGCCAGCAGTTACCGGAGCGGGACTAGCGGGGGAGCGCAGTATTTT. Translation: CASSYRSGTSGGAQYF.

The rearrangement links TRBV10-3 to TRBJ2-1, with TRBD1 as a possible D gene (5 bases). The CDR3 spans 14 residues. V was clipped by 3 bases and J by 7 bases, with 13 bases between them. CDR1 is ENHRY, CDR2 SYGVKD, per germline. The CDR3 DNA reads TGTGCCATCAGTGAAGACAGTCTGGGGAATGAGCAGTTCTTC. Its protein product is CAISEDSLGNEQFF.

The chain couples TRBV9 to TRBJ2-2; 8 nucleotides line up with TRBD2. The CDR3 is 16 amino acids. The germline CDR1 and CDR2 sequences are SGDLS and YYNGEE. V was clipped by 0 bases and J by 6 bases; unmatched bases: 7. CDR3 in DNA: TGTGCCAGCAGCGTAGGGGGACTAGTAATCTCCGGGGAGCTGTTTTTT. Its protein product is CASSVGGLVISGELFF.

The chain combines TRBV6-1 with TRBJ1-2; D might be TRBD1 (6 bases). Germline loops: CDR1 MNHNS, CDR2 SASEGT. The CDR3 spans 13 residues. The germline V and J ends were trimmed by 7 bases and 8 bases, with 17 bases remaining between them. The DNA for the CDR3 is TGTGCCAGCAAATCAGGGGCCTGGGAAGGCTACACCTTC. It encodes CASKSGAWEGYTF.

This chain connects TRBV19 to TRBJ1-2; unclear D gene. This CDR3 spans 18 amino acids. The V and J ends lost 1 base and 1 base respectively, with 19 bases between them. Germline V gives CDR1 LNHDA, CDR2 SQIVND (reference sequence). CDR3 region: CASSIGGVAALSNYGYTF. In DNA form, the CDR3 reads TGTGCCAGTAGTATAGGAGGTGTCGCGGCCCTGAGTAACTATGGCTACACCTTC.

The chain links TRBV13 to TRBJ2-1; D is ambiguous. The CDR3 length is 16 residues. Trimming shortened V by 2 bases and J by 3 bases, and 14 bases separated the two germline ends. Germline V CDR1 and CDR2: PRHDT, FYEKMQ (reference sequence). In nucleotides, the CDR3 is TGTGCCAGCAGCTTATTCGAGGAAAGAAACTACAATGAGCAGTTCTTC. Translated, it gives CASSLFEERNYNEQFF.

This clone was counted once. V gene TRBV5-1 combines with J gene TRBJ1-3; 7 bases agree with TRBD1. Germline values: CDR1 SGHRS, CDR2 YFSETQ. There are 16 residues in the CDR3. Losses at the gene ends were 4 bases for V and 0 bases for J; bases not matched to a gene: 7. DNA of the CDR3: TGCGCCAGCAGCGCCGGACAGGCGAGCTCTGGAAACACCATATATTTT. This gives the protein CASSAGQASSGNTIYF.

The chain recombines TRBV7-9 with TRBJ2-1, with 12 bases identical to TRBD2. The CDR3 length is 17 residues. Unmatched junction bases numbered 6, after V lost 3 bases and J lost 3 bases. Germline V gene sequence: CDR1 SEHNR, CDR2 FQNEAQ (reference sequence). As DNA, the CDR3 is TGTGCCAGCAGCTTCCGAGGACTAGCGGGGAACTACAATGAGCAGTTCTTC. Its protein is CASSFRGLAGNYNEQFF.

The gene calls are TRBV2 and TRBJ2-2, with 7 bases lining up with TRBD1. In germline, CDR1 is SNHLY, CDR2 FYNNEI. This CDR3 is built from 18 residues. V was pared by 1 base and J by 0 bases, with 8 bases of the junction left unmatched. The CDR3 nucleotides are TGTGCCAGCAGTGAAGAGGTGGGACAGTTCGCGAACACCGGGGAGCTGTTTTTT. Protein sequence: CASSEEVGQFANTGELFF.

The chain recombines TRBV19 with TRBJ2-4; 7 bases match TRBD2. With V trimmed by 5 bases and J by 0 bases, 10 bases remained unmatched. This CDR3 region has 17 residues. The germline CDR1 and CDR2 sequences are LNHDA and SQIVND (reference sequence). The CDR3 coding sequence is TGTGCCAGTAGTTCCCCGGGGAGGGGTCAAGCCAAAAACATTCAGTACTTC. Amino acids: CASSSPGRGQAKNIQYF.